These 21 T cell receptor beta chains came from one sample sequenced in a study of blood T cell repertoires in COVID-19. TCRdb's table, derived via immunoSEQ multiplex PCR, lists solely in-frame clones and lacks some. The sample has fewer than 200,000 clones; around 77% are singletons. The source material was peripheral blood. The receptors come from a man between 65 and 85 years old with acute or convalescent COVID-19.

This rearrangement joins TRBV28 to TRBJ1-5; D is ambiguous. The germline V gene has CDR1 MDHEN and CDR2 SYDVKM. This CDR3 has 13 residues. The V end was cut by 7 bases, the J end by 5 bases, with 12 bases between. The CDR3 reads CASMRQADQPQHF. CDR3 DNA: TGTGCCAGCATGCGGCAAGCGGATCAGCCCCAGCATTTT. Based on the CDR3 plus reference TRBV28 and TRBJ1-5, the full variable domain is DVKVTQSSRYLVKRTGEKVFLECVQDMDHENMFWYRQDPGLGLRLIYFSYDVKMKEKGDIPEGYSVSREKKERFSLILESASTNQTSMYLCASMRQADQPQHFGDGTRLSIL.

This clone was seen a handful of times. In DNA form, the CDR3 reads TGTGCCAGTAGTACCCATGGACTAGGGGAAACCTCCACAGATACGCAGTATTTT. Amino acids: CASSTHGLGETSTDTQYF. The J gene is TRBJ2-3, the V gene TRBV19; 7 bases fit TRBD2. The J segment lost 2 bases and the V segment lost 4 bases, leaving 15 bases of the junction unmatched. The germline gives CDR1 LNHDA, CDR2 SQIVND (reference sequence). The CDR3 contains 18 residues.

This chain joins TRBV6-4 and TRBJ2-1, with 12 bases fitting TRBD2. Unmatched junction bases numbered 8, after V lost 0 bases and J lost 2 bases. From germline, CDR1 is MRHNA and CDR2 SNTAGT. CDR3 length: 19 amino acids. The CDR3 DNA is TGTGCCAGCAGTGACTCCACTAGCGGGGGGCCAACCGCCTACAATGAGCAGTTCTTC. It specifies CASSDSTSGGPTAYNEQFF.

The gene calls are TRBV30 and TRBJ2-7; 7 bases match TRBD2. This CDR3 contains 12 residues. The germline gives CDR1 GTSNPN, CDR2 SVGIG (reference sequence). J gave up 7 bases and V 4 bases, and 7 bases lay outside the gene matches. The CDR3 nucleotides read TGTGCCTGGATTCGCGGGAGAGGGGAGCAGTACTTC. It codes for CAWIRGRGEQYF.

The chain carries TRBV5-1 and TRBJ2-2; 7 bases line up with TRBD2. The CDR3 loop spans 17 amino acids. V dropped 6 bases and J dropped 2; count of bases not matched to a gene: 13. Per the germline V gene, CDR1 is SGHRS and CDR2 is YFSETQ. CDR3 bases: TGCGCCAGCACCCTAGCGGAGGTGGGGTCTAACACCGGGGAGCTGTTTTTT. This sequence encodes CASTLAEVGSNTGELFF. The whole variable domain, remainder taken from reference TRBV5-1 and TRBJ2-2, is KAGVTQTPRYLIKTRGQQVTLSCSPISGHRSVSWYQQTPGQGLQFLFEYFSETQRNKGNFPGRFSGRQFSNSRSEMNVSTLELGDSALYLCASTLAEVGSNTGELFFGEGSRLTVL.

This clone has a handful of counts. The genes are TRBV6-5 and TRBJ2-1; 7 nucleotides agree with TRBD2. V shed 0 bases, J shed 0 bases, and the junction held 2 bases outside the gene matches. CDR3 length equals 16 residues. The germline gives CDR1 MNHEY, CDR2 SVGAGI. CDR3 residues: CASSYSGGSSYNEQFF. Written as DNA, the CDR3 is TGTGCCAGCAGTTACTCGGGAGGGAGCTCCTACAATGAGCAGTTCTTC.

This clone was detected many times. The V and J genes are TRBV5-1 and TRBJ1-2; no clear D gene. The CDR3 covers 13 residues. V was clipped by 4 bases and J by 4 bases, with 11 bases between them. The V gene's germline CDR1 is SGHRS and CDR2 YFSETQ. The CDR3 loop is CASSATLVYGYTF. DNA of the CDR3: TGCGCCAGCAGCGCGACATTGGTCTATGGCTACACCTTC.

J is TRBJ1-1 and V is TRBV6-5, with 9 bases matching TRBD1. CDR3 length: 14 amino acids. The V gene end was trimmed by 6 bases and the J gene end by 5 bases; junction bases not matched to a gene: 7. The germline V gene has CDR1 MNHEY and CDR2 SVGAGI. The CDR3 coding sequence is TGTGCCAGCAGACGGGACAGGGTGCAGACTGAAGCTTTCTTT. Amino acid sequence: CASRRDRVQTEAFF.

The gene calls are TRBV9 and TRBJ2-2; D gene uncertain. The CDR3 totals 13 residues. Trimming pared 0 bases from V and 6 bases from J, leaving 6 bases between. CDR1 is SGDLS, CDR2 YYNGEE, per germline. CDR3 sequence: CASSVELAGELFF. Written as DNA, the CDR3 is TGTGCCAGCAGCGTAGAGCTAGCCGGGGAGCTGTTTTTT.

Concerning this clone itself: One end of the junction is discordant with germline, which a read error may explain. The V call is TRBV16, the J call TRBJ1-2; no clear D. This CDR3 is 14 amino acids long. Germline loops: CDR1 KGHSY, CDR2 FQNENV. The CDR3 region has the DNA TGTGCCAGCACCCAACACGACATCGCCTATGGCTACACCTTC. This gives the protein CASTQHDIAYGYTF.

The chain links TRBV3-1 (or the pseudogene TRBV3-2) to TRBJ2-1, with D perhaps matching TRBD2 (6 bases). Per germline, CDR1 LGHDT and CDR2 YNNKEL (reference sequence). V was clipped by 4 bases and J by 6 bases, with 22 bases between them. This CDR3 is built from 17 residues. The CDR3 is CASSRGGPGPEGNEQFF. The DNA of the CDR3 is TGTGCCAGCAGCCGCGGAGGTCCGGGACCGGAGGGCAATGAGCAGTTCTTC.

The V call is TRBV5-4, the J call TRBJ1-1; D might be TRBD1 (6 bases). This CDR3 has 15 amino acids. Germline V lookup: CDR1 SGHNT, CDR2 YYREEE (reference sequence). V lost 2 bases and J 7 bases, leaving 18 bases between the germline ends. DNA for the CDR3: TGTGCCAGCAGCTTTGGTACGGTCACACAGGGTGAAGCTTTCTTT. It yields the protein CASSFGTVTQGEAFF.

J is TRBJ2-5 and V is TRBV5-1; 14 bases align to TRBD2. Looked up from germline, CDR1 is SGHRS and CDR2 is YFSETQ. The CDR3 length is 17 residues. After removal of 3 bases from V and 5 bases from J, the junction contained 9 bases not matched to a gene. CDR3 loop: CASSYGTSGGLGETQYF. The CDR3 nucleotides are TGCGCCAGCAGCTATGGGACTAGCGGGGGCCTGGGGGAGACCCAGTACTTC.

This clone showed up just once. The chain recombines TRBV27 with TRBJ1-1; D unresolved. With 6 bases removed from V and 1 base from J, the gap between germline ends came to 12 bases. The CDR3 totals 14 residues. Germline lookup yields CDR1 MNHEY and CDR2 SMNVEV (reference sequence). The CDR3 loop is CASSTDLTNTEAFF. The DNA for the CDR3 is TGTGCCAGCAGCACCGACTTGACGAACACTGAAGCTTTCTTT.

J is TRBJ2-7 and V is TRBV19; D is perhaps TRBD2 (6 bases). The CDR3 has 17 residues. Germline CDR1 reads LNHDA; CDR2 reads SQIVND (reference sequence). V gave up 3 bases and J gave up 1 base, with 19 bases separating them. The CDR3 nucleotides read TGTGCCAGTAGTATCCCTTCCAGCGGGCTGCGGTCCTACGAGCAGTACTTC. Its translation is CASSIPSSGLRSYEQYF.

CDR3 bases: TGTGCCAGCAGCTTAGCCCACATGAGGACTGAAGCTTTCTTT. Translation: CASSLAHMRTEAFF. The chain combines TRBV7-9 with TRBJ1-1; D not resolved. The V end was cut by 0 bases, the J end by 5 bases, with 10 bases between. Germline V lookup: CDR1 SEHNR, CDR2 FQNEAQ (reference sequence). There are 14 residues in the CDR3.

This clone was counted once. V gene TRBV27 combines with J gene TRBJ2-4, with a weak D call TRBD2 (7 bases). Germline CDR1 and CDR2: MNHEY and SMNVEV (reference sequence). The CDR3 runs 13 residues. With 6 bases removed from V and 6 bases from J, the gap between germline ends came to 12 bases. CDR3 sequence: CASSEGGTNIQYF. The CDR3 DNA is TGTGCCAGCAGCGAGGGGGGGACAAACATTCAGTACTTC.

V is TRBV9 and J is TRBJ1-1; the match to TRBD1 covers 7 bases. The ends lost 4 bases at V and 1 base at J; junction bases unmatched: 13. This CDR3 region has 17 residues. Germline V gene data show CDR1 as SGDLS and CDR2 as YYNGEE. CDR3 sequence reads: CASSPHLRGTANTEAFF. In DNA, the CDR3 is TGTGCCAGCAGCCCTCACCTTCGTGGGACAGCGAACACTGAAGCTTTCTTT.

V is TRBV3-1 (or the pseudogene TRBV3-2) and J is TRBJ1-2, with 10 nucleotides matching TRBD1. The CDR3 spans 18 residues. The V gene end was trimmed by 3 bases and the J gene end by 4 bases; junction bases not matched to a gene: 14. Germline CDR1 and CDR2: LGHDT and YNNKEL (reference sequence). For the CDR3, the DNA is TGTGCCAGCAGCCAGGATCGGACACCGGGACAGGGGACCTATGGCTACACCTTC. Translation gives CASSQDRTPGQGTYGYTF.

The CDR3 is CASRGTGNYEQYF. The CDR3 nucleotides read TGTGCCAGCAGGGGGACAGGGAACTACGAGCAGTACTTC. The chain is built from TRBV27 and TRBJ2-7; TRBD1 matches 9 bases. The junction had 3 bases not matched to a gene; V was cut back by 6 bases and J by 3 bases. The CDR3 covers 13 residues. In germline, CDR1 is MNHEY, CDR2 SMNVEV (reference sequence).

The V gene is TRBV4-1, the J gene TRBJ2-6; TRBD1 matches at 7 bases. The CDR3 contains 16 residues. The germline CDR1 and CDR2 sequences are MGHRA and YSYEKL. Losses at the gene ends were 3 bases for V and 3 bases for J; bases not matched to a gene: 5. The DNA for the CDR3 is TGCGCCAGCAGCCACTCGAGGGGGCTTGGGGCCAACGTCCTGACTTTC. It codes for CASSHSRGLGANVLTF.